This T cell receptor beta chain was sequenced in a study of blood T cells in healthy people across ages. PCR was performed a second time for roughly 7 to 11 cycles using a sample-barcoded 5' primer and a J-beta primer mix. TCRdb analysed the 5' RACE reads with MiXCR anew, one entry per CDR3 protein. The data contain about 1.4 million distinct CDR3 sequences, 59% of them singletons. Study outcomes and limitations: Researchers judged that diversity estimates from one million T cells fell short of true values.

On this clonotype: As yet, its antigen is unknown.

Each sample provided at least 5.5 micrograms of extracted total RNA. The germline CDR1 and CDR2 sequences are DFQATT and SNEGSKA (reference sequence). The CDR3 totals 14 residues. V lost 3 bases and J lost 6, with 15 bases in between. This clonotype was obtained from a man aged 18 to 30 in good health. The sequencing sample was made of blood. V and J are TRBV20-1 and TRBJ2-1, with unresolved D. CDR3 loop: CSASHAKEPNEQFF. CDR3 DNA: TGCAGTGCTAGCCACGCGAAAGAACCCAATGAGCAGTTCTTC.